This T cell receptor (beta chain) was captured by sequencing in a study of T cell changes during pregnancy in multiple sclerosis. V shed 6 bases and J shed 5 bases, with 10 bases lying between them. The CDR3 consists of 11 residues. Germline loops: CDR1 SQVTM, CDR2 ANQGSEA. Profiled with immunoSEQ multiplex PCR; TCRdb holds only in-frame clones, not every one. The sample lists about 29,000 clones, 90% to 95% occurring once. The sequencing here drew on CD8+ T cells from peripheral blood mononuclear cells, taken before pregnancy. The TCR sequence derives from a female donor with multiple sclerosis, enrolled in a pregnancy study. The chain joins TRBV29-1 to TRBJ1-1; weak D call: TRBD1 (5 bases). The CDR3 region is CSVRVGTEAFF. The CDR3 coding sequence is TGCAGCGTCAGGGTGGGAACTGAAGCTTTCTTT.